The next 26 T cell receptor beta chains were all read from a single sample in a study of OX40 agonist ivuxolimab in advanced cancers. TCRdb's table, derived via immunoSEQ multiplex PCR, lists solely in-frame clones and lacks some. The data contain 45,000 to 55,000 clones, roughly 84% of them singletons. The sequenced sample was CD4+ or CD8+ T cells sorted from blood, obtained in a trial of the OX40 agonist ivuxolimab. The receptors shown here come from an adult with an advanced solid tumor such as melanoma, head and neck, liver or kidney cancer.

The CDR3, as DNA: TGTGCCAGCAGCTTACGGCAGGGAGGAGAGACCCAGTACTTC. It codes for CASSLRQGGETQYF. This chain links TRBV11-1 with TRBJ2-5; D may be TRBD2 (6 bases). V lost 2 bases to trimming and J lost 4 bases, with 11 bases between them. This CDR3 comprises 14 residues. The germline CDR1 and CDR2 sequences are SGHAT and FQDESV (reference sequence).

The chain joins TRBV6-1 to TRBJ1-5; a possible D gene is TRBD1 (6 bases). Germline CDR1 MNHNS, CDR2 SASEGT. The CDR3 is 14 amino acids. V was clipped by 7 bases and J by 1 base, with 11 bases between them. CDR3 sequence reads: CASIRQASNQPQHF. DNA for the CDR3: TGTGCCAGCATCAGACAGGCAAGCAATCAGCCCCAGCATTTT.

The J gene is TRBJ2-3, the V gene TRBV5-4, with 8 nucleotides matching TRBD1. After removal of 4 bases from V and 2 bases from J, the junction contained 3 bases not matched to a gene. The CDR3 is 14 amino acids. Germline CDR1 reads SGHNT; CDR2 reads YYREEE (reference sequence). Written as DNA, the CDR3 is TGTGCCAGCAGCCGGGACAGGTTCACAGATACGCAGTATTTT. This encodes CASSRDRFTDTQYF.

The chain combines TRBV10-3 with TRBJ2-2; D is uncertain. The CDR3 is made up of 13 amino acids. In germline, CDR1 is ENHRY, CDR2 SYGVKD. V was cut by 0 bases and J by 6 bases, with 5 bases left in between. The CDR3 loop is CAISESNSGELFF. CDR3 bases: TGTGCCATCAGTGAGTCGAATTCCGGGGAGCTGTTTTTT.

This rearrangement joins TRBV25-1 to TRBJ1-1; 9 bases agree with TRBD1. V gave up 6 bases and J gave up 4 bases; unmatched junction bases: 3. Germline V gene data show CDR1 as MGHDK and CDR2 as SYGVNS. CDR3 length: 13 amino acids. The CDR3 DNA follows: TGTGCCAGCAGGGGACAGGGAGGCACTGAAGCTTTCTTT. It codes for CASRGQGGTEAFF.

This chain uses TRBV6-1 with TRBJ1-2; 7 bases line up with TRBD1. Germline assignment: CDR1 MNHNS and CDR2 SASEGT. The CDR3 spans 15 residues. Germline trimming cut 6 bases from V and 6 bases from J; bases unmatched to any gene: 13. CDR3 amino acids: CASRDWGQNSNGYTF. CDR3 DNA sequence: TGTGCCAGCAGGGACTGGGGACAGAACAGCAATGGCTACACCTTC.

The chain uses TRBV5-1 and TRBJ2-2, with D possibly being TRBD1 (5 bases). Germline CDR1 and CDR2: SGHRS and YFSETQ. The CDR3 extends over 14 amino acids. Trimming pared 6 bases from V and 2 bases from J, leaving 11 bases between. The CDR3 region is CASKGAQNTGELFF. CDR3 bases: TGCGCCAGCAAAGGGGCGCAAAACACCGGGGAGCTGTTTTTT.

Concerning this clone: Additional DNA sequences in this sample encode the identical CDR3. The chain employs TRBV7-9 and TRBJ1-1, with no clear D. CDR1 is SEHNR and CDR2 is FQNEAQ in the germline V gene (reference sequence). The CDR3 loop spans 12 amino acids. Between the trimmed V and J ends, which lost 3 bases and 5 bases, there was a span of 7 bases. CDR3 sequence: CASSFEGTEAFF. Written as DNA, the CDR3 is TGTGCCAGCAGCTTCGAAGGTACTGAAGCTTTCTTT.

CDR3 bases: TGTGCCATCAGTGAGATAGGGGAAGAGACCCAGTACTTC. Its translation is CAISEIGEETQYF. V gene TRBV10-3 combines with J gene TRBJ2-5; D may be TRBD1 (5 bases). CDR3 size: 13 residues. Germline CDR1 and CDR2: ENHRY and SYGVKD. Trimming took 2 bases from V and 3 from J, leaving 7 bases between them.

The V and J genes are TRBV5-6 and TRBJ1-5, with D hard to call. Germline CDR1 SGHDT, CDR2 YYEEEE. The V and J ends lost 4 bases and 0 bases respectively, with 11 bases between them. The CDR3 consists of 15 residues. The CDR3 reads CASSTGPYSNQPQHF. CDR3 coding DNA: TGTGCCAGCAGCACCGGACCTTATAGCAATCAGCCCCAGCATTTT.

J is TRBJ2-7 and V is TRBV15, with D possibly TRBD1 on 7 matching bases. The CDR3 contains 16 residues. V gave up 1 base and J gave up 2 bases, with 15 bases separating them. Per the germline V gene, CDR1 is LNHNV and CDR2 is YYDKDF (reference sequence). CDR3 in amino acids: CATSRAAGGSPYEQYF. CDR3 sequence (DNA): TGTGCCACCAGCAGAGCCGCAGGGGGGTCCCCCTACGAGCAGTACTTC.

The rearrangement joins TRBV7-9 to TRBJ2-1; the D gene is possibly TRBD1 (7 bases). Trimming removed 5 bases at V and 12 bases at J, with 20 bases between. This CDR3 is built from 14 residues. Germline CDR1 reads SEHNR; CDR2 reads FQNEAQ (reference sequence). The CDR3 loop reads CASSPVRGRGGQFF. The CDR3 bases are TGTGCCAGCAGCCCCGTGAGGGGGCGGGGAGGGCAGTTCTTC.

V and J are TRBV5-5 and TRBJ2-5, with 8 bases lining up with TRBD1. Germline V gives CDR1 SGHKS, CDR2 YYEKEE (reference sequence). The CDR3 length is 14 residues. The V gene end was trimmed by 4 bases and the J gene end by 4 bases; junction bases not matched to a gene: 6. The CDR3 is CASSIRQGRETQYF. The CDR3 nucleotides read TGTGCCAGCAGCATACGACAGGGGCGAGAGACCCAGTACTTC.

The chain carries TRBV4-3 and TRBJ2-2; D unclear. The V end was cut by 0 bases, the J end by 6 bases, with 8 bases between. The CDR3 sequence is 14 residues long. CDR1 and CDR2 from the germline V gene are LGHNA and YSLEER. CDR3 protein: CASSQELLAGELFF. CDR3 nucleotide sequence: TGCGCCAGCAGCCAAGAATTATTGGCCGGGGAGCTGTTTTTT.

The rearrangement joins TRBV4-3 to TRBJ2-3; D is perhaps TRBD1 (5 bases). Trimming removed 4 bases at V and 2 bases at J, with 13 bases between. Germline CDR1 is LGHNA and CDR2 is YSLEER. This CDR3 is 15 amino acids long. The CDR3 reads CASSPGHQATDTQYF. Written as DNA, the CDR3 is TGCGCCAGCAGCCCCGGACACCAGGCCACAGATACGCAGTATTTT.

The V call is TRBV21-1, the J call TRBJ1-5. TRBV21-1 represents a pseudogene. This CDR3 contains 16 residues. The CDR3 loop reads CASSKEGGHYNQPQHF. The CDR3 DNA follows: TGTGCCAGCAGCAAAGAGGGGGGACATTACAATCAGCCCCAGCATTTT.

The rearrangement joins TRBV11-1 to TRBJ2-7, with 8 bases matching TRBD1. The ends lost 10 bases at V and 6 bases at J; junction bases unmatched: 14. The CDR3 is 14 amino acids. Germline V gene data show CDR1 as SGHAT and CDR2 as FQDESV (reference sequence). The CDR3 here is CATKGQGRGSEQYF. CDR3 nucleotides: TGTGCCACCAAAGGACAGGGCCGGGGAAGCGAGCAGTACTTC. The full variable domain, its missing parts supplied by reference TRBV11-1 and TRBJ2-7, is EAEVAQSPRYKITEKSQAVAFWCDPISGHATLYWYRQILGQGPELLVQFQDESVVDDSQLPKDRFSAERLKGVDSTLKIQPAELGDSAMYLCATKGQGRGSEQYFGPGTRLTVT.

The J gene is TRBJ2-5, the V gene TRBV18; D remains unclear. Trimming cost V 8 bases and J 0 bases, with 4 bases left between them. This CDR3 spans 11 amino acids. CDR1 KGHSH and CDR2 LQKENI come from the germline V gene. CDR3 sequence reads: CASRNQETQYF. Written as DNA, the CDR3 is TGTGCCAGCAGAAACCAAGAGACCCAGTACTTC.

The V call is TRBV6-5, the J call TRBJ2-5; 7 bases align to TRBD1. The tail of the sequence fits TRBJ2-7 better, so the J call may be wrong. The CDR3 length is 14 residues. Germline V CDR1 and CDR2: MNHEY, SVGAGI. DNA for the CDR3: TGTGCCAGCAGTGTGAGAGGACAGGCCTACGAGCAGTACTTC. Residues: CASSVRGQAYEQYF.

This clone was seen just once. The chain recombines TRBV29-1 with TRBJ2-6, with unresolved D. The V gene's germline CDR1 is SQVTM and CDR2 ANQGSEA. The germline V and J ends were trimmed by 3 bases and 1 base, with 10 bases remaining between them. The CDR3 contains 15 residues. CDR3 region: CSVETPGSGANVLTF. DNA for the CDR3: TGCAGCGTTGAGACTCCTGGTTCTGGGGCCAACGTCCTGACTTTC.

CDR3 sequence (DNA): TGTGCCAGCAGCCTTAACCCAGCGGACCTTTTACAAGAGACCCAGTACTTC. This gives the protein CASSLNPADLLQETQYF. The rearrangement links TRBV4-2 to TRBJ2-5, with D perhaps matching TRBD2 (5 bases). The CDR3 covers 17 residues. V lost 4 bases and J 2 bases, leaving 20 bases between the germline ends. CDR1 and CDR2 (germline): LGHNA, YNFKEQ.

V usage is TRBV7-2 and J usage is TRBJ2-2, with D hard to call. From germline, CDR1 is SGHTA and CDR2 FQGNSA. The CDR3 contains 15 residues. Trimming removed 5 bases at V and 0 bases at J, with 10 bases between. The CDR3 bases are TGTGCCAGCAGCCTTCGGGCCACGAACACCGGGGAGCTGTTTTTT. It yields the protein CASSLRATNTGELFF.

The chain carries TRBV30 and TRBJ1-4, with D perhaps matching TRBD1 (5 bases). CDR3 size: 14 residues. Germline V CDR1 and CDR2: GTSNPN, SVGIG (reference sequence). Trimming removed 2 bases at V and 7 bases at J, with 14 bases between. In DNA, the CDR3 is TGTGCCTGGAGTTTGGGTGGGAGGGGTGAAAAACTGTTTTTT. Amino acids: CAWSLGGRGEKLFF.

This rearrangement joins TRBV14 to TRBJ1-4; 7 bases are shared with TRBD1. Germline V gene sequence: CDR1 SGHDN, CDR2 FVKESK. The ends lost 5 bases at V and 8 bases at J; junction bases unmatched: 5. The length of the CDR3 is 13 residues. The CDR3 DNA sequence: TGTGCCAGCAGCAGGGGGCTGGGCGAAAAACTGTTTTTT. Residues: CASSRGLGEKLFF.

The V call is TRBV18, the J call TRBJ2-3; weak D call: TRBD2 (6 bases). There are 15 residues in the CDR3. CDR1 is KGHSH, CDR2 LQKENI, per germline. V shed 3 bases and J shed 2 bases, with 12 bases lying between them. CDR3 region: CASSPGGGITDTQYF. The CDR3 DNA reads TGTGCCAGCTCACCGGGAGGCGGCATCACAGATACGCAGTATTTT.

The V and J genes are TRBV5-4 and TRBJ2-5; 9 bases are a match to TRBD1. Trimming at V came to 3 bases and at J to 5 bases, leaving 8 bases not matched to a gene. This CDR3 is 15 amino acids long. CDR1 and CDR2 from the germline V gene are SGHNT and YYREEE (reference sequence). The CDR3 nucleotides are TGTGCCAGCAGCTCGAAACAGGGGGCAGGGGAGACCCAGTACTTC. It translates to CASSSKQGAGETQYF.